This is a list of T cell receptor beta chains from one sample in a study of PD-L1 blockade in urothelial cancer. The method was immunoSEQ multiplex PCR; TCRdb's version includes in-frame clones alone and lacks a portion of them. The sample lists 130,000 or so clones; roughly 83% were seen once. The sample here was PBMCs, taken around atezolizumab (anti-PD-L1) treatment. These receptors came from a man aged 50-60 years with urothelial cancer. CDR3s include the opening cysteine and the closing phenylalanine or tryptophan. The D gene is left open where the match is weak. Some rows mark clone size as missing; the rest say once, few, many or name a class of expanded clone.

cdr3_aa: CASSQGFQGTSGSSGELFF; cdr3_nt: TGTGCCAGCAGCCAAGGTTTTCAGGGGACTAGCGGGAGTTCCGGGGAGCTGTTTTTT; d_call: TRBD2; clone_size: NA; v_call: TRBV4-2; cdr3_length: 19; j_call: TRBJ2-2
cdr3_aa: CASTRANRRNEQFF; cdr3_nt: TGTGCCAGTACGAGGGCAAACCGTCGGAATGAGCAGTTCTTC; d_call: NA; clone_size: NA; v_call: TRBV19; cdr3_length: 14; j_call: TRBJ2-1
cdr3_aa: CASSLEGTGGSYGYTF; cdr3_nt: TGTGCCAGCAGTTTAGAAGGGACCGGGGGGAGCTATGGCTACACCTTC; d_call: NA; clone_size: NA; v_call: TRBV28; cdr3_length: 16; j_call: TRBJ1-2
cdr3_aa: CAGGHALGEQFF; cdr3_nt: TGTGCAGGGGGACATGCCCTCGGGGAGCAGTTCTTC; d_call: NA; clone_size: few; v_call: TRBV28; cdr3_length: 12; j_call: TRBJ2-1
cdr3_aa: CASSYQWNQPQHF; cdr3_nt: TGTGCCAGCAGTTACCAGTGGAATCAGCCCCAGCATTTT; d_call: NA; clone_size: NA; v_call: TRBV6-6; cdr3_length: 13; j_call: TRBJ1-5
cdr3_aa: CASSQGSGFAYEQYF; cdr3_nt: TGTGCCAGCTCACAGGGTAGCGGCTTTGCCTACGAGCAGTACTTC; d_call: NA; clone_size: NA; v_call: TRBV18; cdr3_length: 15; j_call: TRBJ2-7
cdr3_aa: CACWGLAGDTGELFF; cdr3_nt: TGTGCCTGTTGGGGACTAGCGGGAGACACCGGGGAGCTGTTTTTT; d_call: TRBD2; clone_size: NA; v_call: TRBV30; cdr3_length: 15; j_call: TRBJ2-2
cdr3_aa: CASGRQGGTEAFF; cdr3_nt: TGTGCCAGCGGGCGACAGGGTGGCACTGAAGCTTTCTTT; d_call: TRBD1; clone_size: NA; v_call: TRBV27; cdr3_length: 13; j_call: TRBJ1-1
cdr3_aa: CASSATGGSEQPQHF; cdr3_nt: TGTGCCAGCAGCGCCACAGGGGGCTCGGAACAGCCCCAGCATTTT; d_call: TRBD1; clone_size: few; v_call: TRBV9; cdr3_length: 15; j_call: TRBJ1-5
cdr3_aa: CASSYGLQGSKLFF; cdr3_nt: TGTGCCAGCAGCTATGGATTACAGGGCTCAAAACTGTTTTTT; d_call: NA; clone_size: once; v_call: TRBV11-2; cdr3_length: 14; j_call: TRBJ1-4